In its sample, the clone carrying this TCR beta chain was seen a few times. TCRdb re-derived calls from the RT-PCR reads in MiXCR, one entry per CDR3 protein. This table has almost 700,000 distinct CDR3 sequences, about 14% appearing once. The CDR3 length is 13 residues. V lost 3 bases to trimming and J lost 4 bases, with 9 bases between them. Looked up from germline, CDR1 is LGHDT and CDR2 is YNNKEL (reference sequence). This chain links TRBV3-1 with TRBJ1-1, with no clear D. The sequenced sample consisted of memory CD4+ T cells from blood. The TCR sequence derives from a female donor in good health, serving as a healthy control. CDR3 residues: CASSQGIGTEAFF. The CDR3 bases are TGTGCCAGCAGCCAGGGGATCGGCACTGAAGCTTTCTTT.